This TCR beta chain was captured by sequencing in a study of T cell responses to AZD1222 COVID-19 vaccine. General observations from the study: Regions left unmutated in variants are reportedly the target of nearly half of spike-specific TCRs. Clonal diversity was possibly underestimated, and the donors were mostly white British, with more females. The peak T cell response came first, and repertoires were sampled only after it. After two AZD1222 doses, spike-specific TCR breadth and depth rose versus day 0.

The data were produced by immunoSEQ multiplex PCR, yet TCRdb's version contains in-frame clones alone and is incomplete. The profile covers 150,000 to 200,000 clones, with 85% to 95% appearing a single time and over 0.8% taken by the ten largest. To note about this clone: Its antigen is unidentified. Compared with germline, one end of the junction differs, possibly owing to a read error.

CDR1 SNHLY and CDR2 FYNNEI come from the germline V gene. The CDR3 spans 12 residues. Sample: peripheral blood, taken on day 0 of AZD1222 vaccination. The sequence was collected from an adult in good health. V and J are TRBV2 and TRBJ2-1, with D perhaps matching TRBD2 (5 bases). The CDR3 sequence: CASSNALARRVF. The DNA of the CDR3 is TGTGCCAGCAGTAACGCCCTAGCTAGAAGGGTCTTC.